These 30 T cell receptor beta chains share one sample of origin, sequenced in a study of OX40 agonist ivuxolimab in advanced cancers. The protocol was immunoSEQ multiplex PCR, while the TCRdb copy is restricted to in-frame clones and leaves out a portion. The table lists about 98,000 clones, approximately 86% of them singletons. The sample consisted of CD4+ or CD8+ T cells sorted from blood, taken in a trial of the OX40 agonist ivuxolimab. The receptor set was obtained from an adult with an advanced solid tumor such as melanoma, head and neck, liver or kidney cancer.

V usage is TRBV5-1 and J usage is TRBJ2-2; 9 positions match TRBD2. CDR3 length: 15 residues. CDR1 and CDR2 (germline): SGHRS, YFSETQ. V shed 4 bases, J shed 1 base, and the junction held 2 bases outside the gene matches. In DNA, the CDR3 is TGCGCCAGCAGCGTTAGCGGGGGGAACACCGGGGAGCTGTTTTTT. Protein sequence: CASSVSGGNTGELFF.

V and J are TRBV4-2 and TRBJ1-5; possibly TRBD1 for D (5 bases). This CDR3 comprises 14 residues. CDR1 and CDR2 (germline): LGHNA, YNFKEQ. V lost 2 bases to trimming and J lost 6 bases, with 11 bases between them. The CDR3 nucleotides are TGTGCCAGCAGCCAAATCCAGGGAGGTCAGCCCCAGCATTTT. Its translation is CASSQIQGGQPQHF.

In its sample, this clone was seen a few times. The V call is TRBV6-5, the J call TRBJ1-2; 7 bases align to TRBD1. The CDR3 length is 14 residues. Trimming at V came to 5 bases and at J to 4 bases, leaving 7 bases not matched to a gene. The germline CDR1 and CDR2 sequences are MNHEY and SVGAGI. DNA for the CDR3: TGTGCCAGCAGTACCTCAGGGGGAAGCTATGGCTACACCTTC. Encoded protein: CASSTSGGSYGYTF.

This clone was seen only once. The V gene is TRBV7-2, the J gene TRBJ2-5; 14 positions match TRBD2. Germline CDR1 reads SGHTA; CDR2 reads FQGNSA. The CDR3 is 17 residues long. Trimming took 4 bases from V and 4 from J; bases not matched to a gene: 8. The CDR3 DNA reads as TGTGCCAGCAGCTCTACCCCGACTAGCGGGGGGGGAGAGACCCAGTACTTC. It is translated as CASSSTPTSGGGETQYF.

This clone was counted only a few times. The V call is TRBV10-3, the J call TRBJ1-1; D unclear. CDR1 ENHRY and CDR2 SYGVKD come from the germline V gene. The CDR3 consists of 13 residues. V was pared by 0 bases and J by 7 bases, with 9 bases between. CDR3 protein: CAISESWGIEAFF. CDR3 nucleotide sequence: TGTGCCATCAGTGAGTCGTGGGGAATTGAAGCTTTCTTT.

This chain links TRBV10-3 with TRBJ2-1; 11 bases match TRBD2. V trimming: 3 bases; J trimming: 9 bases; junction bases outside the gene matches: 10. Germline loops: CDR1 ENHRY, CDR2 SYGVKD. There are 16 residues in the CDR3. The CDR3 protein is CAISDHTSGSLGEQFF. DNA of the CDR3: TGTGCCATCAGTGACCATACTAGCGGGAGTCTAGGTGAGCAGTTCTTC.

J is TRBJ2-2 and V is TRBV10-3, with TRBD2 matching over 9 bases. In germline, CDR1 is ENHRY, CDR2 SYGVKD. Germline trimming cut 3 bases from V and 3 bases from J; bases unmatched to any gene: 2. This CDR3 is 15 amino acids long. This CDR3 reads CAISDWTSDTGELFF. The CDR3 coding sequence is TGTGCCATCAGTGATTGGACTAGCGACACCGGGGAGCTGTTTTTT.

This CDR3 reads CASSPDRAGNIQYF. The CDR3 nucleotides are TGTGCCAGCAGCCCAGACAGGGCGGGAAACATTCAGTACTTC. The chain combines TRBV7-3 with TRBJ2-4; TRBD1 aligns across 7 bases. Germline loops: CDR1 SGHTA, CDR2 FQGTGA. Losses at the gene ends were 5 bases for V and 6 bases for J; bases not matched to a gene: 7. The CDR3 has 14 amino acids.

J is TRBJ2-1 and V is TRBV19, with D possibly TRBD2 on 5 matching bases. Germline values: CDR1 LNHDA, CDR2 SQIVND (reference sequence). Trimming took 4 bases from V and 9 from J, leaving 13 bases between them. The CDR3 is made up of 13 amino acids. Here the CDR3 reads CASSTTGSFEQFF. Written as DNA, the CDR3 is TGTGCCAGTAGTACCACGGGGTCATTTGAGCAGTTCTTC.

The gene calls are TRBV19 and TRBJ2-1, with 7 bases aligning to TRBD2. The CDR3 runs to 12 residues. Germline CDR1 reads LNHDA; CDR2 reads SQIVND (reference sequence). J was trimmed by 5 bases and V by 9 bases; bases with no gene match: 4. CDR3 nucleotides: TGTGCCAGCGGGGACTACAACAATGAGCAGTTCTTC. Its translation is CASGDYNNEQFF. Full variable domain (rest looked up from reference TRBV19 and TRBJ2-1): DGGITQSPKYLFRKEGQNVTLSCEQNLNHDAMYWYRQDPGQGLRLIYYSQIVNDFQKGDIAEGYSVSREKKESFPLTVTSAQKNPTAFYLCASGDYNNEQFFGPGTRLTVL.

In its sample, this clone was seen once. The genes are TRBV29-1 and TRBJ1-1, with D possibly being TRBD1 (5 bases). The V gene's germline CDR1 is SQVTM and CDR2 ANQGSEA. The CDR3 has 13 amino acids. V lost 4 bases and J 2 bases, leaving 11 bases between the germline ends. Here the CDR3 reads CSVVVGVNTEAFF. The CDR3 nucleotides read TGCAGCGTTGTGGTAGGGGTTAACACTGAAGCTTTCTTT.

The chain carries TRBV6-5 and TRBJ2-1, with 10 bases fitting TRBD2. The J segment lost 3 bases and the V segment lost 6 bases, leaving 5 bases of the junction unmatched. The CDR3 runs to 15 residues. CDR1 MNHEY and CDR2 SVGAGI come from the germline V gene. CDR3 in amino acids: CASSPGLAFYNEQFF. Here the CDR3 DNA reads TGTGCCAGCAGCCCGGGACTAGCGTTCTACAATGAGCAGTTCTTC.

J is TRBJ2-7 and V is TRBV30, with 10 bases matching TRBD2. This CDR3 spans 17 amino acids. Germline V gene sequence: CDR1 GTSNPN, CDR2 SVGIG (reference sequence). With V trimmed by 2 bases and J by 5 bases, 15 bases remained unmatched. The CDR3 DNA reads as TGTGCCTGGAGTCTCGACAGAGGACTAGCGGTTGGGGACGAGCAGTACTTC. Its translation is CAWSLDRGLAVGDEQYF.

Here the CDR3 reads CASSAGPYNSPLHF. The CDR3 DNA reads TGTGCCAGCAGTGCGGGACCCTATAATTCACCCCTCCACTTT. The genes are TRBV6-1 and TRBJ1-6, with a possible D match to TRBD1 (5 bases). The germline CDR1 and CDR2 sequences are MNHNS and SASEGT. This CDR3 contains 14 residues. The V gene lost 4 bases and the J gene lost 2 bases, with 6 bases spanning the gap.

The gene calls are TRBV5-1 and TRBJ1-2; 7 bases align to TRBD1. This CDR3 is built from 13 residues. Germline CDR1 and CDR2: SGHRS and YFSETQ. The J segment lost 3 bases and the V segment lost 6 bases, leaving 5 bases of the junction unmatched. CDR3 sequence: CASTQGEDYGYTF. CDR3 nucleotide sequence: TGCGCCAGCACCCAGGGGGAAGACTATGGCTACACCTTC.

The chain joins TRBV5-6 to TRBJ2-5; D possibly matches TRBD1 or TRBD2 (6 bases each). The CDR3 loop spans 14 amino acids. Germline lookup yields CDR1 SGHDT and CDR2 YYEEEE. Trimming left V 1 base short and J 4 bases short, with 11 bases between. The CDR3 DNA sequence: TGTGCCAGCAGCTTGACGGGGGCGGGAGAGACCCAGTACTTC. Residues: CASSLTGAGETQYF.

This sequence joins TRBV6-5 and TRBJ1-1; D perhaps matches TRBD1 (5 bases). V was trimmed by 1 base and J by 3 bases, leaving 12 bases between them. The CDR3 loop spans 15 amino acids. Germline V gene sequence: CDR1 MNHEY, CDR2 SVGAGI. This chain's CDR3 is CASSYYRNTDTEAFF. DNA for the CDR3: TGTGCCAGCAGTTACTACAGGAATACGGACACTGAAGCTTTCTTT.

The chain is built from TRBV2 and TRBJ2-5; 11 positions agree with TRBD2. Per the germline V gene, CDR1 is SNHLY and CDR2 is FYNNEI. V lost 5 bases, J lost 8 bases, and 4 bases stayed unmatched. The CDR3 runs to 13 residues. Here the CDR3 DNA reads TGTGCCAGCAGTCAACTAGCGGGAGATACCCAGTACTTC. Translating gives CASSQLAGDTQYF.

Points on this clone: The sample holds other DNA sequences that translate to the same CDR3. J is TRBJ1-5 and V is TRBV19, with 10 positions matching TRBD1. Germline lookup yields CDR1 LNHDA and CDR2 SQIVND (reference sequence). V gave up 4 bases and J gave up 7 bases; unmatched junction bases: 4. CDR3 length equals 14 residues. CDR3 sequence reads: CASSTTGGGQPQHF. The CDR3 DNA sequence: TGTGCCAGTAGTACGACAGGGGGCGGCCAGCCCCAGCATTTT. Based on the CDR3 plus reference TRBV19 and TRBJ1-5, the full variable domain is DGGITQSPKYLFRKEGQNVTLSCEQNLNHDAMYWYRQDPGQGLRLIYYSQIVNDFQKGDIAEGYSVSREKKESFPLTVTSAQKNPTAFYLCASSTTGGGQPQHFGDGTRLSIL.

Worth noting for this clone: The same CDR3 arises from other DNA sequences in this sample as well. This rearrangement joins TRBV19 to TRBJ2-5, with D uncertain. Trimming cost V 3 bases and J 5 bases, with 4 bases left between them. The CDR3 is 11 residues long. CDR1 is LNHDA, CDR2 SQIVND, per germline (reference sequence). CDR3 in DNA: TGTGCCAGTAGTATGGGTGAGACCCAGTACTTC. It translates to CASSMGETQYF. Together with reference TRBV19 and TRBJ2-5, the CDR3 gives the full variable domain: DGGITQSPKYLFRKEGQNVTLSCEQNLNHDAMYWYRQDPGQGLRLIYYSQIVNDFQKGDIAEGYSVSREKKESFPLTVTSAQKNPTAFYLCASSMGETQYFGPGTRLLVL.

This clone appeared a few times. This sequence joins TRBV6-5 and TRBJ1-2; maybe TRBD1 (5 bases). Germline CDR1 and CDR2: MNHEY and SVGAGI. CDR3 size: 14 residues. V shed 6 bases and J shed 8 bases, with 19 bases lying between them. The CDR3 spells CASRPPGPGKGYTF. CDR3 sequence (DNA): TGTGCCAGCAGACCTCCGGGACCTGGAAAGGGCTACACCTTC.

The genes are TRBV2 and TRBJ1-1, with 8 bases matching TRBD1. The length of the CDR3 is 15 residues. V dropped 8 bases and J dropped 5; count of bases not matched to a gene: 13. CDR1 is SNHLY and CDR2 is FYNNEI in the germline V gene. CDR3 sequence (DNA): TGTGCCAGCCCTCTGGATGGGCAGGGGGCGACTGAAGCTTTCTTT. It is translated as CASPLDGQGATEAFF.

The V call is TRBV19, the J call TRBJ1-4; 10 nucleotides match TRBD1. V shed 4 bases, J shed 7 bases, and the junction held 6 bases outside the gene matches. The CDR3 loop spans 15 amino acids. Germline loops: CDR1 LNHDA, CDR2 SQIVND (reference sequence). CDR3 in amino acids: CASSTRQGASEKLFF. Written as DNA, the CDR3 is TGTGCCAGTAGTACTAGACAGGGGGCGAGTGAAAAACTGTTTTTT.

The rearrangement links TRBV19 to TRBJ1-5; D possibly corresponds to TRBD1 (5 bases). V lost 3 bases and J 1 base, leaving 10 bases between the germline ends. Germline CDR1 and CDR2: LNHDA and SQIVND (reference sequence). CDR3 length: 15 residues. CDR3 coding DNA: TGTGCCAGTAGTATTAAGGGGATGAGCAATCAGCCCCAGCATTTT. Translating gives CASSIKGMSNQPQHF.

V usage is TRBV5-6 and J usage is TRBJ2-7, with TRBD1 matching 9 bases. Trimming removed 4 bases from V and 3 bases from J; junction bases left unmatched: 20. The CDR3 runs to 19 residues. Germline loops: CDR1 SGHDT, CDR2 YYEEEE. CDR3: CASSPEGDRVNIAGYEQYV. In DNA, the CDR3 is TGTGCCAGCAGCCCGGAGGGGGACAGGGTAAATATCGCGGGCTACGAGCAGTACGTC.

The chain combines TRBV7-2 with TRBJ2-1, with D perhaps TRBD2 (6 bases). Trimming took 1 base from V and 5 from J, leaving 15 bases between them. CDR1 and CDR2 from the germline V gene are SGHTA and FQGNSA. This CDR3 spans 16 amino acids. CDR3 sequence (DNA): TGTGCCAGCAGCTTAGGGAGGGGCGGACGCGACAATGAGCAGTTCTTC. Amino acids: CASSLGRGGRDNEQFF. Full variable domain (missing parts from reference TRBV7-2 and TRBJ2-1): GAGVSQSPSNKVTEKGKDVELRCDPISGHTALYWYRQSLGQGLEFLIYFQGNSAPDKSGLPSDRFSAERTGGSVSTLTIQRTQQEDSAVYLCASSLGRGGRDNEQFFGPGTRLTVL.

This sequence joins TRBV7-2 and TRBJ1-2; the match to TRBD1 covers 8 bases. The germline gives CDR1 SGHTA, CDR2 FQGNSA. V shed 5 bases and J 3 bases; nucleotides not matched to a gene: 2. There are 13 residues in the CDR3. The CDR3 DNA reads TGTGCCAGCAGCCAGGACAGGGACTATGGCTACACCTTC. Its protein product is CASSQDRDYGYTF.

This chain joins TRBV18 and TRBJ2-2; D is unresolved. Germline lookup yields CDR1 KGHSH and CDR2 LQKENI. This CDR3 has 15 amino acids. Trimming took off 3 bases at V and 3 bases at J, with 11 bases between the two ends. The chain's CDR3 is CASSPMRTDTGELFF. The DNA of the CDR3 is TGTGCCAGCTCACCGATGAGGACGGACACCGGGGAGCTGTTTTTT.

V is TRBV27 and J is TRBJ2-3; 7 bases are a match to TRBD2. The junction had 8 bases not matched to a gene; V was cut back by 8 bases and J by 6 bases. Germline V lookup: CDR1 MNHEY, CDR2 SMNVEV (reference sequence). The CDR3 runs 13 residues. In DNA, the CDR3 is TGTGCCAGCGGAGGGAGGGCCGGGGATACGCAGTATTTT. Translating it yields CASGGRAGDTQYF.

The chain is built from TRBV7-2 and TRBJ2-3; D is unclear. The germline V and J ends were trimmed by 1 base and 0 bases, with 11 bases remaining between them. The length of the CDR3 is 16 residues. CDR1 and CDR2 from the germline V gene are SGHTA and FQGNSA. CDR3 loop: CASSLDYGSSTDTQYF. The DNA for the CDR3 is TGTGCCAGCAGCTTAGATTATGGGTCTAGCACAGATACGCAGTATTTT. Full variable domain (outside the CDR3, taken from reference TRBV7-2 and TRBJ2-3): GAGVSQSPSNKVTEKGKDVELRCDPISGHTALYWYRQSLGQGLEFLIYFQGNSAPDKSGLPSDRFSAERTGGSVSTLTIQRTQQEDSAVYLCASSLDYGSSTDTQYFGPGTRLTVL.